The rows below give T cell receptor beta chains drawn from one sample of a study of CD8+ T cells in alopecia areata. TCRdb's copy holds only in-frame clones and misses some; the assay was immunoSEQ multiplex PCR. This sample carries about 200,000 clones, about 61% of them seen once, and the ten largest clones take about 5.3%. The sample taken for sequencing was CD8+ T cells sorted from blood. Receptors were obtained from a human donor in good health. The CDR3 runs from the conserved cysteine through the conserved F or W. The D gene is left open where the match is weak. Size is omitted from some rows. Given values are once, few, many or a class for expanded clones.

V gene	clone size	D gene	J gene	CDR3 DNA	CDR3 protein
TRBV29-1	few	TRBD2	TRBJ2-2	TGCAGCGTAACGGGGGGGCCTAACACCGGGGAGCTGTTTTTT	CSVTGGPNTGELFF
TRBV5-4	.	.	TRBJ2-1	TGTGCCAGCACCGAGGGGAGCAATGAGCAGTTCTTC	CASTEGSNEQFF
TRBV2	.	.	TRBJ2-7	TGTGCCAGCACTCCTTCTTCGGGGTCCCCCGCCTACGAGCAGTACTTC	CASTPSSGSPAYEQYF
TRBV2	few	TRBD2	TRBJ2-3	TGTGCCAGCAGGCCTACTAGCGGGGGGGCCACAGATACGCAGTATTTT	CASRPTSGGATDTQYF
TRBV28	.	.	TRBJ2-2	TGTGCCACCCTGGGCGGGACTCCCAACACCGGGGAGCTGTTTTTT	CATLGGTPNTGELFF
TRBV4-2	.	TRBD1	TRBJ1-2	TGTGCCAGCAGCCAAGACAGGGGGAGGGTCGGCTACACCTTC	CASSQDRGRVGYTF
TRBV4-1	.	.	TRBJ2-1	TGCGCCAGCAGCCAAGAAGGTCCCAACAATGAGCAGTTCTTC	CASSQEGPNNEQFF
TRBV6-6	.	.	TRBJ2-1	TGTGCCAGCAGTTACTCAGGGCCCAATGAGCAGTTCTTC	CASSYSGPNEQFF
TRBV25-1	.	TRBD1	TRBJ2-7	TGTGCCAGCAGAGGGGACAGCTCCTACGAGCAGTACTTC	CASRGDSSYEQYF
TRBV7-9	.	TRBD2	TRBJ2-3	TGTGCCAGCAGCTCGCTAGTAGCGGGGGGGCAAGATACGCAGTATTTT	CASSSLVAGGQDTQYF
TRBV5-6	.	.	TRBJ2-3	TGTGCCAGCAGCGGGGGTGTGTACACAGATACGCAGTATTTT	CASSGGVYTDTQYF
TRBV27	many	TRBD2	TRBJ2-7	TGTGCCAGCAGTTCCCTCGCGGGGGAAGAGTTAGAGCAGTACTTC	CASSSLAGEELEQYF
TRBV7-9	few	.	TRBJ2-7	TGTGCCAGCAGCCTCGTTAGGAGCTCCTACGAGCAGTACTTC	CASSLVRSSYEQYF
TRBV28	.	TRBD1	TRBJ2-3	TGTGCCAGCAGGCACCTGGACAGGGGACAGGCAGATACGCAGTATTTT	CASRHLDRGQADTQYF
TRBV19	.	.	TRBJ1-1	TGTGCCAGTAGTAGCGGCAGCCCCGCCACTGAAGCTTTCTTT	CASSSGSPATEAFF
TRBV27	.	.	TRBJ2-5	TGTGCCAGCAGTCCCCCCCTAGCCCGGGAGACCCAGTACTTC	CASSPPLARETQYF
TRBV18	.	.	TRBJ2-1	TGTGCCAGCTCACCATCGTTCGGGGGCGCAAGCTCCTACAATGAGCAGTTCTTC	CASSPSFGGASSYNEQFF
TRBV29-1	few	TRBD1	TRBJ2-1	TGCAGCGTTTACCGGGACAGGGATGAGCAGTTCTTC	CSVYRDRDEQFF
TRBV20-1	few	.	TRBJ1-2	TGCAGTGCTAAGGACTATGGCTACACCTTC	CSAKDYGYTF
TRBV27	.	.	TRBJ2-4	TGTGCCATACGGACAGGGAGGGACATTCAGTACTTC	CAIRTGRDIQYF
TRBV6-6	.	.	TRBJ2-7	TGTGCCAGCAGTTACGACGGAGGGCAGTACTTC	CASSYDGGQYF
TRBV25-1	.	.	TRBJ1-2	TGTGCCAGCAGTGAACTCTCCGAGAGCTACACCTTC	CASSELSESYTF
TRBV6-1	few	.	TRBJ2-1	TGTGCCACAGGGGTGGTAGCGGTAGGCATTGAGCAGTTCTTC	CATGVVAVGIEQFF